This T cell receptor beta chain was captured by sequencing in a study of vaccination effects on CD4 cells after COVID-19. General study points: Clones that were induced by infection or by vaccine showed marked contraction late after vaccination. Researchers report that only 1 of 255 vaccine-induced clones in healthy vaccinees cross-reacted with common cold coronaviruses.

In the ViraFEST assay, antigen-specific CD4+ clonotypes were identified by expansion after peptide-pool stimulation. Subsequent to a culture period of around 10 days, CD4+ T cells were isolated. Testing of the vaccine recipients showed negative nucleocapsid antibodies and no prior SARS-CoV-2 infection. The authors exchanged half the medium for IL-2 medium on days 3 and 7. Germline V CDR1 and CDR2: MNHEY, SVGAGI. J was trimmed by 4 bases and V by 2 bases; bases with no gene match: 4. This CDR3 is 14 amino acids long. Comment on this clone: Its antigen is unknown.

Produced via immunoSEQ multiplex PCR; TCRdb's table is partial and in-frame only. This repertoire shows about 41,000 clones, 77% found once; its top ten account for 2.9%. Specimen: CD4+ T cells from PBMCs cultured with HCoV-NL63 spike peptides, collected before COVID-19 vaccination. The clonotype comes from a human donor who received a COVID-19 vaccine. The rearrangement joins TRBV6-5 to TRBJ2-5; TRBD2 aligns across 7 bases. CDR3 sequence reads: CASSYPGGGETQYF. The CDR3 DNA reads as TGTGCCAGCAGTTACCCGGGGGGTGGAGAGACCCAGTACTTC.